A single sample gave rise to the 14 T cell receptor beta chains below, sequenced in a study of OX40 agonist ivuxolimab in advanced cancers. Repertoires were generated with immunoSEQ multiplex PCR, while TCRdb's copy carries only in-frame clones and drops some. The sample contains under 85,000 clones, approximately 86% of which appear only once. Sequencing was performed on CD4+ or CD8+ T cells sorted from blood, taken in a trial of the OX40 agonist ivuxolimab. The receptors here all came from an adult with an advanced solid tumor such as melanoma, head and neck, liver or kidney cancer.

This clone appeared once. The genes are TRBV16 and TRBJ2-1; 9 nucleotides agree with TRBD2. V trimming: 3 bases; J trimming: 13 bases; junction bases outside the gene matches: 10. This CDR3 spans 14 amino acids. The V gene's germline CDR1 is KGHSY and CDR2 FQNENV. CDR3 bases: TGTGCCAGCAGCCACCTCGACGCGGGAGGGCCCCAGTTCTTC. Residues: CASSHLDAGGPQFF.

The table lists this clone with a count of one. CDR3 coding DNA: TGTGCCAGCAGCTTAGATGCGGGGATACATACGCAGTATTTT. Its protein is CASSLDAGIHTQYF. The V call is TRBV11-2, the J call TRBJ2-3; the D gene is possibly TRBD2 (6 bases). Germline values: CDR1 SGHAT, CDR2 FQNNGV. The CDR3 has 14 residues. Trimming left V 0 bases short and J 7 bases short, with 11 bases between.

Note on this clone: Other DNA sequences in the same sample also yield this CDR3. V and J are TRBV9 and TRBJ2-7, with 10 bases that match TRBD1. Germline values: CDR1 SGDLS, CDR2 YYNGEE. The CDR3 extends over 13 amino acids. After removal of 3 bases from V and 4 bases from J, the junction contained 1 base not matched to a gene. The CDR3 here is CASSGQGAYEQYF. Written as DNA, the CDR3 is TGTGCCAGCAGCGGACAGGGGGCATACGAGCAGTACTTC. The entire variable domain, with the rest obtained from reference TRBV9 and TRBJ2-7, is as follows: DSGVTQTPKHLITATGQRVTLRCSPRSGDLSVYWYQQSLDQGLQFLIQYYNGEERAKGNILERFSAQQFPDLHSELNLSSLELGDSALYFCASSGQGAYEQYFGPGTRLTVT.

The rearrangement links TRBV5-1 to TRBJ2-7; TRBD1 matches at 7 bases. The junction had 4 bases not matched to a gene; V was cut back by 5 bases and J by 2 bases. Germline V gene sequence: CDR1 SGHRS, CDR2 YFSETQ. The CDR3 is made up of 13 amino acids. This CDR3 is CASRGTGAYEQYF. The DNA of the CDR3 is TGCGCCAGCAGGGGCACAGGGGCCTACGAGCAGTACTTC. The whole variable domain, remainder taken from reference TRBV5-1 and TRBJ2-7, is KAGVTQTPRYLIKTRGQQVTLSCSPISGHRSVSWYQQTPGQGLQFLFEYFSETQRNKGNFPGRFSGRQFSNSRSEMNVSTLELGDSALYLCASRGTGAYEQYFGPGTRLTVT.

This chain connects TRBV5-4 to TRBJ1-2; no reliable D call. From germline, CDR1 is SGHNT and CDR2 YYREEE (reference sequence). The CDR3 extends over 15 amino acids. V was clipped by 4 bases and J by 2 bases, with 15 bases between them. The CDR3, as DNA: TGTGCCAGCAGCCCCTCGGCAAGCCTCAACTATGGCTACACCTTC. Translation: CASSPSASLNYGYTF.

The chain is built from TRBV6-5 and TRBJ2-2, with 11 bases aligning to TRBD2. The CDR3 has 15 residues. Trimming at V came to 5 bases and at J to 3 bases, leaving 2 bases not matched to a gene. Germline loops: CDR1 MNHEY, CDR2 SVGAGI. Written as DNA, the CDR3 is TGTGCCAGCAGTCTAGCGGGAGGTTACACCGGGGAGCTGTTTTTT. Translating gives CASSLAGGYTGELFF.

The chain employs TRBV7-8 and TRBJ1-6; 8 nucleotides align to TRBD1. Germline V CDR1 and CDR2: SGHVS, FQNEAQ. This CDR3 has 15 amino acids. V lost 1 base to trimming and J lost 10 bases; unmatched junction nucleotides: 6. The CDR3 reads CASSLVGQGQSPLHF. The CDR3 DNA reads TGTGCCAGCAGCTTAGTTGGACAGGGTCAATCACCCCTCCACTTT. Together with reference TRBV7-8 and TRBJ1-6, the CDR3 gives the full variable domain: GAGVSQSPRYKVAKRGQDVALRCDPISGHVSLFWYQQALGQGPEFLTYFQNEAQLDKSGLPSDRFFAERPEGSVSTLKIQRTQQEDSAVYLCASSLVGQGQSPLHFGNGTRLTVT.

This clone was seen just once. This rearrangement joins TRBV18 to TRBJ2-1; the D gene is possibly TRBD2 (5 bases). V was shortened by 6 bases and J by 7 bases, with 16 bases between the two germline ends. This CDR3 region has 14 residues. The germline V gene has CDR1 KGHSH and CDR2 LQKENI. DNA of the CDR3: TGTGCCAGCTCCCACAATTCCGGGGAGAATGAGCAGTTCTTC. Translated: CASSHNSGENEQFF.

The CDR3 sequence is CASSYYGQDDNEQFF. Written as DNA, the CDR3 is TGTGCCAGCAGCTACTACGGGCAGGACGACAATGAGCAGTTCTTC. The genes are TRBV11-2 and TRBJ2-1, with D hard to call. Germline loops: CDR1 SGHAT, CDR2 FQNNGV. The V gene lost 4 bases and the J gene lost 5 bases, with 15 bases spanning the gap. This CDR3 is built from 15 residues. Combining the CDR3 with reference TRBV11-2 and TRBJ2-1 gives the whole variable domain EAGVAQSPRYKIIEKRQSVAFWCNPISGHATLYWYQQILGQGPKLLIQFQNNGVVDDSQLPKDRFSAERLKGVDSTLKIQPAKLEDSAVYLCASSYYGQDDNEQFFGPGTRLTVL.

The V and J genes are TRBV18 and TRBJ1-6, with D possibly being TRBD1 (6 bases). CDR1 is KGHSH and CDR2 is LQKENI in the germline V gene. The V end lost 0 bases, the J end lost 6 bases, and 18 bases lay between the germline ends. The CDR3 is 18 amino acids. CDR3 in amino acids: CASSPPGLRGRSNSPLHF. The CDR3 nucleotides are TGTGCCAGCTCACCACCGGGTTTGCGGGGGCGGAGTAATTCACCCCTCCACTTT.

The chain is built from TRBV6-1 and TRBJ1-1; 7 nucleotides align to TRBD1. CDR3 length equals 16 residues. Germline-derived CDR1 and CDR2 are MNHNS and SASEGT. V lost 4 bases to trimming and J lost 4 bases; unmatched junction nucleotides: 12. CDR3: CASSVRPDRAGTEAFF. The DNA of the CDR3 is TGTGCCAGCAGTGTGCGGCCAGACAGGGCGGGCACTGAAGCTTTCTTT.

CDR3 bases: TGCGCCAGCAGGTTCTCGGGGTCCACCGATACGCAGTATTTT. It encodes CASRFSGSTDTQYF. The J gene is TRBJ2-3, the V gene TRBV5-1; D might be TRBD2 (5 bases). CDR3 size: 14 residues. The V gene's germline CDR1 is SGHRS and CDR2 YFSETQ. Trimming removed 5 bases from V and 6 bases from J, with 16 bases in between.

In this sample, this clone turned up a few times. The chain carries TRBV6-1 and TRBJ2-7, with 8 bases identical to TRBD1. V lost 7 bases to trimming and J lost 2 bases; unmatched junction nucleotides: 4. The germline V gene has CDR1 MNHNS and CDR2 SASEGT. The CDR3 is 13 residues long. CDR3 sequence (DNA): TGTGCCAGCACAGGGGGCAGTCCCTACGAGCAGTACTTC. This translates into CASTGGSPYEQYF.

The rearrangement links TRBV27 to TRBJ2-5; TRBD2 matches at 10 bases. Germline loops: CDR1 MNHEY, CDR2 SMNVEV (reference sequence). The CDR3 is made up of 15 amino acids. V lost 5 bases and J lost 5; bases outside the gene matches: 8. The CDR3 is CASSDLAGVRETQYF. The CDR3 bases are TGTGCCAGCAGTGACCTAGCGGGGGTGCGTGAGACCCAGTACTTC.